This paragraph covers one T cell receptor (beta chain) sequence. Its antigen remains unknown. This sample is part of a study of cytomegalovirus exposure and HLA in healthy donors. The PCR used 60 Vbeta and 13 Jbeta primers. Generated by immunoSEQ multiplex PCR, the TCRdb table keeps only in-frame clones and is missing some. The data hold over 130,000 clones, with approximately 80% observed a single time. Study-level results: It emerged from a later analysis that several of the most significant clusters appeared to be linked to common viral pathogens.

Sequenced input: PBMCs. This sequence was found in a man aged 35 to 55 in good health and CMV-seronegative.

The CDR3: CASSQDNSMNTEAFF. The CDR3 DNA sequence: TGTGCCAGCAGCCAAGATAACAGCATGAACACTGAAGCTTTCTTT. The chain employs TRBV4-2 and TRBJ1-1; D not resolved. Trimming took off 0 bases at V and 0 bases at J, with 8 bases between the two ends. Germline loops: CDR1 LGHNA, CDR2 YNFKEQ. The CDR3 spans 15 residues.